This record looks at one T cell receptor beta chain sequence and its context. The clone's antigen remains unknown. Base qualities were left out, and no much larger clone turns up one base away. This entry is derived from a study of OX40 agonist ivuxolimab in advanced cancers. For the wider study: Ivuxolimab was an agonistic, fully human IgG2 monoclonal antibody directed against OX40 (CD134), a costimulatory receptor. Intravenous ivuxolimab was administered to patients every 2 weeks at six dose levels: 0.01, 0.1, 0.3, 1.5, 3 and 10 mg/kg. Among the approximately 54 dose-escalation patients, around 19 had hepatocellular carcinoma, around 15 melanoma, 9 renal cell carcinoma and 9 head and neck cancer. A male proportion of roughly 80% and a mean age of around 60 years, ranging from roughly 23 to 90, were recorded for the dose-escalation cohort. Prior anti-PD-1, anti-PD-L1 or anti-CTLA-4 therapy was permitted, and approximately 40% of dose-escalation patients had received checkpoint inhibitors. Three dose-escalation patients achieved partial responses, one with hepatocellular carcinoma and two with cutaneous melanoma. Peripheral TCRbeta sequencing aimed to test whether ivuxolimab altered TCR sequence diversity and caused clonal T-cell expansion. The paper covers the monotherapy dose-escalation part of the phase I ivuxolimab trial, which included N of about 50 patients. Study-wide conclusions, independent of this receptor: On average, CD8+ T cells showed more expanded clones than CD4+ T cells after ivuxolimab. In partial responders in the 0.1-3.0 mg/kg groups, normalized peripheral clonal expansion was found to be among the lowest, especially among CD8+ T cells. The antigen specificity of the clonally expanded peripheral T cells was not determined. Low levels of normalized T-cell clonal expansion were also seen in some patients who did not respond. At doses from 0.1 to 3.0 mg/kg, clonal expansion was seen in both CD4+ and CD8+ blood T cells between baseline and week 6.

The trial excluded patients who had a history of autoimmune disease or were on systemic immunosuppression. In every dose cohort, peripheral blood was drawn for TCR sequencing at baseline, cycle 4 day 1, and cycle 7 day 1. The samples were drawn from a first-in-human, open-label, multicenter phase I dose-escalation trial of ivuxolimab. The trial enrolled adults with locally advanced or metastatic head and neck squamous cell, hepatocellular, melanoma or renal cell carcinoma. Before TCR sequencing, CD4+ T cells and CD8+ T cells from peripheral blood were sorted into separate populations. Genomic DNA was isolated from the sorted cells so that the TCRbeta CDR3 region could be sequenced. The immunoSEQ Assay was used to sequence the TCRbeta CDR3 regions. The table was pulled from immuneACCESS by TCRdb, which kept in-frame rearrangements only. Such tables lose some clones; where checked, under half of the loss comes from unresolved V genes, and the rest has no known cause. Within this sample are tens of thousands of clones, with approximately 88% of them counted one time only. The ten largest clonotypes hold just over 35% of the sample.

The TCR sequence derives from an adult with an advanced solid tumor such as melanoma, head and neck, liver or kidney cancer. The specimen was CD4+ or CD8+ T cells sorted from blood, collected in a trial of the OX40 agonist ivuxolimab.

CDR3 reads: CAINQGQGSPLHF. The nucleotide sequence is TGTGCCATCAACCAGGGACAGGGAAGTCCCCTCCACTTT. The rearrangement combines TRBV10-3 with TRBJ1-6; 9 bases in the junction line up with TRBD1. CDR1 ENHRY and CDR2 SYGVKD are derived from the germline V gene. Relative to germline, V is missing 7 bases and J is missing 13 bases, with 8 bases of the junction outside any gene match. Its CDR3 holds 13 amino acids, cysteine through phenylalanine. Only the CDR3 portion is preserved as DNA: 39 bases, with reading frame beginning at the first base.